Below, 7 T cell receptor beta chains from the same sample are listed, as sequenced in a study of cytomegalovirus exposure and HLA in healthy donors. PCR used 60 Vbeta primers and 13 Jbeta primers. Sequencing used immunoSEQ multiplex PCR; TCRdb keeps in-frame clones, though not all of them. The repertoire holds approximately 70,000 clones, about 71% seen once, with over 7.5% in the top ten. Sequencing was done on a sample of PBMCs. These receptors all come from a man aged 60 to 75 in good health and CMV-seropositive.

The V and J genes are TRBV5-1 and TRBJ2-3; 8 bases align to TRBD2. CDR3 length equals 16 residues. The ends lost 5 bases at V and 0 bases at J; junction bases unmatched: 8. The germline V gene encodes CDR1 SGHRS and CDR2 YFSETQ. CDR3 DNA sequence: TGCGCCAGCAGGCTTCCAGCGGGAGAGAGCACAGATACGCAGTATTTT. This encodes CASRLPAGESTDTQYF.

This clone was seen ten or more times. The chain joins TRBV11-3 to TRBJ2-5; possible D gene TRBD2, 6 bases. Germline V lookup: CDR1 SGHNT, CDR2 YENEEA. The CDR3 spans 15 residues. Trimming took 6 bases from V and 5 from J, leaving 19 bases between them. This chain's CDR3 is CASSSIRTGEETQYF. The CDR3 nucleotides are TGTGCCAGCAGTTCAATCAGAACGGGAGAGGAGACCCAGTACTTC.

This chain connects TRBV5-1 to TRBJ2-7; D gene unclear. V was shortened by 0 bases and J by 1 base, with 8 bases between the two germline ends. Germline-derived CDR1 and CDR2 are SGHRS and YFSETQ. This CDR3 region has 14 residues. Written as DNA, the CDR3 is TGCGCCAGCAGCTTGGGCGAGCTATCCTACGAGCAGTACTTC. This codes for CASSLGELSYEQYF.

The CDR3 nucleotides read TGTGCCAGCAGCTTAACCAATAATTGGAGGGGGCAGAGCACTGAAGCTTTCTTT. This encodes CASSLTNNWRGQSTEAFF. This chain connects TRBV11-3 to TRBJ1-1; 7 bases match TRBD1. V shed 2 bases, J shed 4 bases, and the junction held 16 bases outside the gene matches. Germline-derived CDR1 and CDR2 are SGHNT and YENEEA. CDR3 length: 18 amino acids. The complete variable domain, with remaining parts taken from reference TRBV11-3 and TRBJ1-1, reads EAGVVQSPRYKIIEKKQPVAFWCNPISGHNTLYWYLQNLGQGPELLIRYENEEAVDDSQLPKDRFSAERLKGVDSTLKIQPAELGDSAVYLCASSLTNNWRGQSTEAFFGQGTRLTVV.

The chain links TRBV19 to TRBJ2-7; maybe TRBD2 (6 bases). Germline V gene sequence: CDR1 LNHDA, CDR2 SQIVND (reference sequence). The ends were cut back, 5 bases at V and 6 bases at J, with 20 bases in the middle. The CDR3 runs to 15 residues. CDR3 amino acids: CASSVDNTPGGEQYF. The CDR3 DNA sequence: TGTGCCAGTAGTGTCGACAACACCCCCGGGGGCGAGCAGTACTTC.

This sequence joins TRBV4-1 and TRBJ2-7; D possibly corresponds to TRBD1 (5 bases). Per germline, CDR1 MGHRA and CDR2 YSYEKL. The CDR3 length is 16 residues. Trimming cost V 1 base and J 2 bases, with 15 bases left between them. The CDR3 DNA follows: TGCGCCAGCAGCCAAGCTCTTGGACACGGTACCTACGAGCAGTACTTC. Translating gives CASSQALGHGTYEQYF.

This clone was detected once. This chain connects TRBV5-1 to TRBJ2-1; 12 positions agree with TRBD2. V gave up 4 bases and J gave up 0 bases; unmatched junction bases: 8. The CDR3 totals 18 residues. The germline gives CDR1 SGHRS, CDR2 YFSETQ. This CDR3 is CASSLGLAGIASYNEQFF. CDR3 nucleotides: TGCGCCAGCAGCCTCGGACTAGCGGGGATAGCCTCCTACAATGAGCAGTTCTTC.